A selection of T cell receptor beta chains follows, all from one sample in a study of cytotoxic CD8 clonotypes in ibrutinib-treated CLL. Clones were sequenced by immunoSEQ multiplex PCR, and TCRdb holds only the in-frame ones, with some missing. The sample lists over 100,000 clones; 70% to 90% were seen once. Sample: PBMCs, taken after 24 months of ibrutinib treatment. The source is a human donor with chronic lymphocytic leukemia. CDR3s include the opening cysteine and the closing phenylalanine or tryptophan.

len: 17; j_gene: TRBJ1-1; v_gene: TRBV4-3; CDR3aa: CASSPVGVRGGSTEAFF
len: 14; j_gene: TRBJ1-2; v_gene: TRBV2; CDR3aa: CASRGTETGYGYTF
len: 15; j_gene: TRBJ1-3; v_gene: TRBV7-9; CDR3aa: CASSLGGSAGNTIYF
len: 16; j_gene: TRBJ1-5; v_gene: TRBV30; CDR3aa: CAWSRGRTGLNQPQHF
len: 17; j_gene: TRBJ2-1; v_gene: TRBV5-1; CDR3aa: CASTLGRPSGGANEQFF
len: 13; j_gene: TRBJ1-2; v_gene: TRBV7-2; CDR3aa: CASSPDENYGYTF
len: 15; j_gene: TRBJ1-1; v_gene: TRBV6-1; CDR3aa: CASSAVGNRVTEAFF
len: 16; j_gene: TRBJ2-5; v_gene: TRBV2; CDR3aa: CASSEVGRAFQETQYF
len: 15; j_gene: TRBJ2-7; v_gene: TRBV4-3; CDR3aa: CAGSQDLGRAYEQYF
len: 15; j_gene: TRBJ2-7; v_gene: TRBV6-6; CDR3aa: CASSYSLDRVNEQYF
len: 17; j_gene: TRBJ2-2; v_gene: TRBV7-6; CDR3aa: CASRTGAGSRGTGELFF
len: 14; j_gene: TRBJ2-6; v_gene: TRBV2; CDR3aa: CASRAASGANVLTF
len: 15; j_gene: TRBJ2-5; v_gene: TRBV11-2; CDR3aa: CASSLSNRPPETQYF
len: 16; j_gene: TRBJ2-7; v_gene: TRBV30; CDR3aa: CACTIKGRGTPYEQYF
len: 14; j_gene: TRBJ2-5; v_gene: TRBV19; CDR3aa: CASRDRGRGETQYF
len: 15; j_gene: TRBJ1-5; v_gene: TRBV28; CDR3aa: CASNFIRAGGQPQHF
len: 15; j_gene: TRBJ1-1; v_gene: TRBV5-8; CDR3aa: CASSLGDFMNTEAFF
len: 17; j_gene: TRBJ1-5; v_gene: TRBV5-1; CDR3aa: CASSPNPGQSSNQPQHF
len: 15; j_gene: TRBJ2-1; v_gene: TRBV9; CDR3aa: CASSVLAARGGEQFF
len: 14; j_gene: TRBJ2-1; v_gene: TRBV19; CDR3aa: CASKRQLFLDEQFF
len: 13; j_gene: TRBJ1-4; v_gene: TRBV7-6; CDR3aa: CASSPSPNLGLFF
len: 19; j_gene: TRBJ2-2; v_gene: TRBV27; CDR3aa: CASSPTGTSGSSFTGELFF
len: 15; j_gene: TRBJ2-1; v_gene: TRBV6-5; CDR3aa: CASSYKGSSYNEQFF
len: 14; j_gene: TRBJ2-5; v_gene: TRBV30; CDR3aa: CASLKAGMQETQYF
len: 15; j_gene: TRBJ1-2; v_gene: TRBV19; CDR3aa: CASSFRDRNNYGYTF
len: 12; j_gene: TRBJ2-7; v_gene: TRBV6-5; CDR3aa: CASSIGGGEQYF
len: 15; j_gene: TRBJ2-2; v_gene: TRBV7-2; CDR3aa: CASRQQGRNTGELFF
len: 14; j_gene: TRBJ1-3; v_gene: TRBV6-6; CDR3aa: CATDTGGNGNTIYF
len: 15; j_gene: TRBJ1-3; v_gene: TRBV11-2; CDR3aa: CASSPIRGPGNTIYF